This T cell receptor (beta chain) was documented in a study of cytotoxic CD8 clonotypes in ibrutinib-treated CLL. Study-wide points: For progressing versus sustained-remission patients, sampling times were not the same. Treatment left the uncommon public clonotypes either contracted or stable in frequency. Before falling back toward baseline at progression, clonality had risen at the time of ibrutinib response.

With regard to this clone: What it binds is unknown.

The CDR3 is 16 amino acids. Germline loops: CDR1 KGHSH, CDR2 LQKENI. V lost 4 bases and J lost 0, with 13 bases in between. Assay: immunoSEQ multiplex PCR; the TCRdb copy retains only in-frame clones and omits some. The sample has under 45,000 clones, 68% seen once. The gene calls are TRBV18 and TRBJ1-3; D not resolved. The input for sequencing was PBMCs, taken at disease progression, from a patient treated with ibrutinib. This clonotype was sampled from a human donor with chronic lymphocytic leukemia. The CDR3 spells CASSRTRSSSGNTIYF. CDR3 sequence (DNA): TGTGCCAGCTCACGCACTCGCTCTTCCTCTGGAAACACCATATATTTT.